A single sample is the source of the 13 T cell receptor beta chains below, sequenced in a study of blood T cell repertoires in COVID-19 (dated by TCRdb to about 2020). Library method: the immunoSEQ multiplex PCR assay. The immuneACCESS repertoire file appears here via TCRdb, limited to in-frame rearrangements. These files lack a portion of the clones; in checked studies, under half of the deficit traces to unresolved V genes, and the cause of the others is not known. A total of roughly 250,000 clones appear in this sample, roughly 79% of them only once. The biggest ten clones account for about 2.9% of the sample. The sample consisted of peripheral blood. These receptors were collected from a woman aged 60 to 75 with active or convalescent COVID-19.

Remarks on this clone: In the same sample, other DNA sequences code for this CDR3. The CDR3 DNA follows: TGCGCCAGCAGCTTGGGAGGGTCCTCCTACAATGAGCAGTTCTTC. Its protein product is CASSLGGSSYNEQFF. The chain recombines TRBV5-1 with TRBJ2-1; possibly TRBD2 for D (5 bases). The germline gives CDR1 SGHRS, CDR2 YFSETQ. The CDR3 is 15 residues long. The V gene lost 0 bases and the J gene lost 0 bases, with 7 bases spanning the gap. Full variable domain (remainder filled in from reference TRBV5-1 and TRBJ2-1): KAGVTQTPRYLIKTRGQQVTLSCSPISGHRSVSWYQQTPGQGLQFLFEYFSETQRNKGNFPGRFSGRQFSNSRSEMNVSTLELGDSALYLCASSLGGSSYNEQFFGPGTRLTVL.

This clone occurred once. The chain combines TRBV11-3 with TRBJ2-3; D not certain. The CDR3 loop spans 13 amino acids. CDR1 is SGHNT, CDR2 YENEEA, per germline. Between the trimmed V and J ends, which lost 4 bases and 2 bases, there was a span of 7 bases. CDR3 loop: CASSSLATDTQYF. DNA of the CDR3: TGTGCCAGCAGCTCCTTAGCCACAGATACGCAGTATTTT.

The chain has TRBV11-2 and TRBJ2-2, with D possibly being TRBD1 (5 bases). The germline V gene has CDR1 SGHAT and CDR2 FQNNGV. The CDR3 has 16 amino acids. V was trimmed by 6 bases and J by 4 bases, leaving 18 bases between them. CDR3 sequence (DNA): TGTGCCAGCAGTTTCCACCCAGGGTCGGGCACCGGGGAGCTGTTTTTT. Translated: CASSFHPGSGTGELFF.

The V and J genes are TRBV3-1 (or the pseudogene TRBV3-2) and TRBJ1-2; D may be TRBD1 (6 bases). Trimming pared 0 bases from V and 2 bases from J, leaving 13 bases between. The CDR3 consists of 16 residues. CDR1 is LGHDT, CDR2 YNNKEL, per germline (reference sequence). For the CDR3, the DNA is TGTGCCAGCAGCCAAGACTTACAGGGTTTCAACTATGGCTACACCTTC. Translated, it gives CASSQDLQGFNYGYTF.

The CDR3: CASSSPGGRGTDEQFF. The DNA of the CDR3 is TGTGCCAGCAGCTCCCCCGGTGGCAGGGGTACGGATGAGCAGTTCTTC. The chain carries TRBV7-6 and TRBJ2-1, with a tentative D call TRBD1 (6 bases). V lost 4 bases, J lost 8 bases, and 21 bases lay in between. CDR1 and CDR2 (germline): SGHVS, FNYEAQ. The CDR3 has 16 amino acids.

This clone was observed a handful of times. Distinct nucleotide sequences in the sample also encode this CDR3. The chain joins TRBV7-8 to TRBJ2-3, with TRBD2 matching over 16 bases. V was pared by 1 base and J by 4 bases, with 8 bases of the junction left unmatched. Germline values: CDR1 SGHVS, CDR2 FQNEAQ. This CDR3 is built from 19 residues. CDR3 sequence reads: CASSLGRGLAGGPSDTQYF. CDR3 bases: TGTGCCAGCAGCTTAGGGAGGGGACTAGCGGGGGGGCCCTCAGATACGCAGTATTTT.

The J gene is TRBJ1-5, the V gene TRBV28, with D hard to call. Trimming removed 7 bases at V and 3 bases at J, with 7 bases between. CDR3 size: 12 residues. In germline, CDR1 is MDHEN, CDR2 SYDVKM. The CDR3 sequence is CASTGYNQPQHF. The CDR3 DNA reads TGTGCCAGCACAGGCTACAATCAGCCCCAGCATTTT.

The chain combines TRBV6-4 with TRBJ1-3; 10 bases are a match to TRBD1. Germline V gene sequence: CDR1 MRHNA, CDR2 SNTAGT. Trimming cost V 0 bases and J 0 bases; bases outside gene matches: 14. This CDR3 has 21 amino acids. CDR3 protein: CASSDSRTGGPYPRSGNTIYF. CDR3 DNA: TGTGCCAGCAGTGACTCGAGGACAGGGGGGCCCTATCCTCGCTCTGGAAACACCATATATTTT.

The chain uses TRBV9 and TRBJ2-3, with a weak D call TRBD2 (6 bases). The CDR3 has 14 amino acids. The germline V gene has CDR1 SGDLS and CDR2 YYNGEE. V lost 3 bases and J 4 bases, leaving 12 bases between the germline ends. Written as DNA, the CDR3 is TGTGCCAGCAGCGAGAGACTAGGGGCAGATACGCAGTATTTT. This translates into CASSERLGADTQYF. The full variable domain, with the rest looked up from reference TRBV9 and TRBJ2-3, is DSGVTQTPKHLITATGQRVTLRCSPRSGDLSVYWYQQSLDQGLQFLIQYYNGEERAKGNILERFSAQQFPDLHSELNLSSLELGDSALYFCASSERLGADTQYFGPGTRLTVL.

V is TRBV11-3 and J is TRBJ2-1; the D gene is possibly TRBD2 (5 bases). Germline values: CDR1 SGHNT, CDR2 YENEEA. This CDR3 is built from 14 residues. V was clipped by 5 bases and J by 7 bases, with 15 bases between them. This chain's CDR3 is CASSRGSRTNEQFF. As DNA, the CDR3 is TGTGCCAGCAGCCGAGGGTCCCGAACGAATGAGCAGTTCTTC. The full variable domain, its missing parts supplied by reference TRBV11-3 and TRBJ2-1, is EAGVVQSPRYKIIEKKQPVAFWCNPISGHNTLYWYLQNLGQGPELLIRYENEEAVDDSQLPKDRFSAERLKGVDSTLKIQPAELGDSAVYLCASSRGSRTNEQFFGPGTRLTVL.

This clone was seen more than once but under ten times. The chain uses TRBV2 and TRBJ1-1, with D possibly matching TRBD1 (6 bases). From germline, CDR1 is SNHLY and CDR2 FYNNEI. With 5 bases removed from V and 4 bases from J, the gap between germline ends came to 14 bases. The CDR3 loop spans 14 amino acids. The CDR3 sequence is CASSPDTGSTEAFF. The CDR3 coding sequence is TGTGCCAGCAGTCCCGATACAGGGTCCACTGAAGCTTTCTTT.

J is TRBJ2-7 and V is TRBV27; possibly TRBD2 for D (6 bases). The CDR3 covers 13 residues. The germline V and J ends were trimmed by 5 bases and 4 bases, with 12 bases remaining between them. Germline V gives CDR1 MNHEY, CDR2 SMNVEV (reference sequence). The CDR3: CASSPSGGYEQYF. CDR3 sequence (DNA): TGTGCCAGCAGTCCCTCCGGGGGTTACGAGCAGTACTTC.

The V call is TRBV19, the J call TRBJ2-3; 11 bases align to TRBD2. The CDR3 is 16 residues long. The V segment lost 4 bases and the J segment 2 bases; nucleotides outside the gene matches: 5. In germline, CDR1 is LNHDA, CDR2 SQIVND (reference sequence). The CDR3 DNA is TGTGCCAGTAGTAAAAAGACTAGCGGGGTCACAGATACGCAGTATTTT. Translation gives CASSKKTSGVTDTQYF.